This entry features one T cell receptor (beta chain) sequence. The CDR3 length is 15 residues. Germline assignment: CDR1 SGHTA and CDR2 FQGTGA. Trimming shortened V by 5 bases and J by 0 bases, and 13 bases separated the two germline ends. The data were taken from a study of control samples from healthy donors and cancer patients. Assay used: immunoSEQ multiplex PCR; TCRdb lists only in-frame clones, some missing. The sample has 90,000 or so clones; over 80% are singletons. Sequences were obtained from blood. The chain recombines TRBV7-3 with TRBJ1-1; D may be TRBD1 (5 bases). The TCR originated in a man aged 30 to 39 in good health. Written as DNA, the CDR3 is TGTGCCAGCAGCCCTGACAGCAACATGAACACTGAAGCTTTCTTT. Protein sequence: CASSPDSNMNTEAFF.